Listed below are T cell receptor beta chains from one sample, sequenced in a study of OX40 agonist ivuxolimab in advanced cancers. The assay was immunoSEQ multiplex PCR, and TCRdb's table has in-frame clones only and misses some. The sample carries over 50,000 clones, approximately 86% recorded once. Sequencing used CD4+ or CD8+ T cells sorted from blood, obtained in a trial of the OX40 agonist ivuxolimab. The receptors stem from an adult with an advanced solid tumor such as melanoma, head and neck, liver or kidney cancer. Each CDR3 is given with its conserved first and last residue. The D gene is left open where the match is weak. The size field is filled for only some rows; it gives once, few, many or a size class.

D gene: TRBD2; CDR3 length: 18; J gene: TRBJ2-7; V gene: TRBV7-8; clone size: once; CDR3 DNA: TGTGCCAGCAGCTTAAACCTAGCGGGGGGCCGAATAAACTACGAGCAGTACTTC; CDR3 protein: CASSLNLAGGRINYEQYF
D gene: NA; CDR3 length: 14; J gene: TRBJ1-1; V gene: TRBV30; clone size: NA; CDR3 DNA: TGTGCCTGGAGACGCAGGGCCGGAGTGAATGAAGCTTTCTTT; CDR3 protein: CAWRRRAGVNEAFF
D gene: NA; CDR3 length: 12; J gene: TRBJ2-5; V gene: TRBV11-1; clone size: NA; CDR3 DNA: TGTGCCAGCGGGTTAGACCAAGAGACCCAGTACTTC; CDR3 protein: CASGLDQETQYF
D gene: TRBD1; CDR3 length: 16; J gene: TRBJ1-5; V gene: TRBV4-1; clone size: NA; CDR3 DNA: TGCGCCAGCAGCCAAGGAGGAACAGGGGCTAATCAGCCCCAGCATTTT; CDR3 protein: CASSQGGTGANQPQHF
D gene: NA; CDR3 length: 14; J gene: TRBJ2-3; V gene: TRBV28; clone size: NA; CDR3 DNA: TGTGCCAGCAGTTTACCCGGGAGCACAGATACGCAGTATTTT; CDR3 protein: CASSLPGSTDTQYF
D gene: NA; CDR3 length: 13; J gene: TRBJ2-7; V gene: TRBV11-2; clone size: NA; CDR3 DNA: TGTGCCAGCAGCTTCGACAATTCGGTCGAGCAGTACTTC; CDR3 protein: CASSFDNSVEQYF
D gene: NA; CDR3 length: 14; J gene: TRBJ1-4; V gene: TRBV19; clone size: NA; CDR3 DNA: TGTGCCAGTAGTCCGACAGCCCCTAATGAAAAACTGTTTTTT; CDR3 protein: CASSPTAPNEKLFF
D gene: NA; CDR3 length: 14; J gene: TRBJ1-4; V gene: TRBV28; clone size: NA; CDR3 DNA: TGTGCCAGCAGCGAGAGAGCTACTAATGAAAAACTGTTTTTT; CDR3 protein: CASSERATNEKLFF
D gene: TRBD2; CDR3 length: 14; J gene: TRBJ2-7; V gene: TRBV28; clone size: NA; CDR3 DNA: TGTGCCAGCACCCGGGGGGGATCAGCCTACGAGCAGTACTTC; CDR3 protein: CASTRGGSAYEQYF
D gene: TRBD2; CDR3 length: 17; J gene: TRBJ2-7; V gene: TRBV7-2; clone size: NA; CDR3 DNA: TGTGCCAGCAGCTTAGTTCCTAGCGGCAGCGCCAGCTACGAGCAGTACTTC; CDR3 protein: CASSLVPSGSASYEQYF
D gene: NA; CDR3 length: 18; J gene: TRBJ1-5; V gene: TRBV19; clone size: NA; CDR3 DNA: TGTGCCAGTAGTAACCCTCGACTCGGACTGAATAGCAATCAGCCCCAGCATTTT; CDR3 protein: CASSNPRLGLNSNQPQHF
D gene: TRBD1; CDR3 length: 14; J gene: TRBJ1-1; V gene: TRBV28; clone size: NA; CDR3 DNA: TGTGCCAGCAGGTTGGGACAGACTAACACTGAAGCTTTCTTT; CDR3 protein: CASRLGQTNTEAFF
D gene: NA; CDR3 length: 16; J gene: TRBJ1-5; V gene: TRBV6-1; clone size: NA; CDR3 DNA: TGTGCCAGCAGTGAAGCGCAGCGAATTAGCAATCAGCCCCAGCATTTT; CDR3 protein: CASSEAQRISNQPQHF
D gene: TRBD2; CDR3 length: 18; J gene: TRBJ2-1; V gene: TRBV10-3; clone size: NA; CDR3 DNA: TGTGCCATCAGTGAGTCGCTGGGACTAGCGGCATCCTACAATGAGCAGTTCTTC; CDR3 protein: CAISESLGLAASYNEQFF
D gene: NA; CDR3 length: 12; J gene: TRBJ1-4; V gene: TRBV7-2; clone size: few; CDR3 DNA: TGTGCCAGCAGCCCCGACAGGGAAAAACTGTTTTTT; CDR3 protein: CASSPDREKLFF
D gene: NA; CDR3 length: 15; J gene: TRBJ1-2; V gene: TRBV6-6; clone size: NA; CDR3 DNA: TGTGCCAGCAGTACCCCCGCCTCGCCGGGCTACGGCTACACCTTC; CDR3 protein: CASSTPASPGYGYTF
D gene: NA; CDR3 length: 16; J gene: TRBJ2-1; V gene: TRBV19; clone size: NA; CDR3 DNA: TGTGCCAGTAGTATAGATCTCCTAGGGGGACTAATAAAGCAGTTCTTC; CDR3 protein: CASSIDLLGGLIKQFF
D gene: TRBD2; CDR3 length: 16; J gene: TRBJ2-2; V gene: TRBV7-8; clone size: NA; CDR3 DNA: TGTGCCAGCAGCTTCATAGCGGGGGGAAGCTCCGGGGAGCTGTTTTTT; CDR3 protein: CASSFIAGGSSGELFF
D gene: NA; CDR3 length: 14; J gene: TRBJ1-1; V gene: TRBV5-5; clone size: NA; CDR3 DNA: TGTGCCAGCAGCTTATTTGCGGGGGACACTGAAGCTTTCTTT; CDR3 protein: CASSLFAGDTEAFF
D gene: NA; CDR3 length: 12; J gene: TRBJ1-5; V gene: TRBV4-1; clone size: NA; CDR3 DNA: TGCGCCAGCAGCCAAGAGAATCAGCCCCAGCATTTT; CDR3 protein: CASSQENQPQHF
D gene: NA; CDR3 length: 14; J gene: TRBJ1-5; V gene: TRBV21-1; clone size: NA; CDR3 DNA: TGTGCCAGCAGCAAGTACAGTAGCAATCAGCCCCAGCATTTT; CDR3 protein: CASSKYSSNQPQHF
D gene: TRBD1; CDR3 length: 15; J gene: TRBJ2-2; V gene: TRBV14; clone size: NA; CDR3 DNA: TGTGCCAGCAGCGTCGGGACAGCACCCACCGGGGAGCTGTTTTTT; CDR3 protein: CASSVGTAPTGELFF
D gene: TRBD2; CDR3 length: 18; J gene: TRBJ2-5; V gene: TRBV6-1; clone size: NA; CDR3 DNA: TGTGCCAGCAGTGAAAGAAGGGGAGGCGGGGGGGCAGGAGAGACCCAGTACTTC; CDR3 protein: CASSERRGGGGAGETQYF
D gene: TRBD1; CDR3 length: 14; J gene: TRBJ1-4; V gene: TRBV5-1; clone size: NA; CDR3 DNA: TGCGCCAGCAGCCTACAGGGGGATAATGAAAAACTGTTTTTT; CDR3 protein: CASSLQGDNEKLFF
D gene: NA; CDR3 length: 14; J gene: TRBJ1-2; V gene: TRBV30; clone size: NA; CDR3 DNA: TGTGCCTGGAGTGGATACCGGGGATCATATGGCTACACCTTC; CDR3 protein: CAWSGYRGSYGYTF
D gene: NA; CDR3 length: 16; J gene: TRBJ1-4; V gene: TRBV11-2; clone size: NA; CDR3 DNA: TGTGCCAGCAGCCCCCCACGGGCGACGACTAATGAAAAACTGTTTTTT; CDR3 protein: CASSPPRATTNEKLFF
D gene: TRBD1; CDR3 length: 14; J gene: TRBJ1-4; V gene: TRBV28; clone size: NA; CDR3 DNA: TGTGCCAGCAGTTCCGGACAGGTTAATGAAAAACTGTTTTTT; CDR3 protein: CASSSGQVNEKLFF
D gene: NA; CDR3 length: 15; J gene: TRBJ2-1; V gene: TRBV11-2; clone size: NA; CDR3 DNA: TGTGCCAGCAGCCAGCTCAGGCCTCCAGACAATGAGCAGTTCTTC; CDR3 protein: CASSQLRPPDNEQFF
D gene: TRBD1; CDR3 length: 17; J gene: TRBJ2-6; V gene: TRBV19; clone size: once; CDR3 DNA: TGTGCCAGTAGTACGAAGGGACAGGCGAGGGGGGCCAACGTCCTGACTTTC; CDR3 protein: CASSTKGQARGANVLTF
D gene: NA; CDR3 length: 13; J gene: TRBJ1-2; V gene: TRBV25-1; clone size: NA; CDR3 DNA: TGTGCCAGCAGTCCGCCTGGGGGGGTTGGCTACACCTTC; CDR3 protein: CASSPPGGVGYTF
D gene: NA; CDR3 length: 15; J gene: TRBJ1-6; V gene: TRBV19; clone size: once; CDR3 DNA: TGTGCCAGTAGTATTGGGGCCGCCACCAATTCACCCCTCCACTTT; CDR3 protein: CASSIGAATNSPLHF
D gene: NA; CDR3 length: 13; J gene: TRBJ2-7; V gene: TRBV30; clone size: NA; CDR3 DNA: TGTGCCTGGAGTGTACAACAGGGAGGCGAGCAGTACTTC; CDR3 protein: CAWSVQQGGEQYF
D gene: NA; CDR3 length: 15; J gene: TRBJ2-7; V gene: TRBV28; clone size: NA; CDR3 DNA: TGTGTCCTGCTGGAAGCGGTATTCCTGTCCTACGAGCAGTACTTC; CDR3 protein: CVLLEAVFLSYEQYF
D gene: NA; CDR3 length: 13; J gene: TRBJ1-5; V gene: TRBV28; clone size: NA; CDR3 DNA: TGTGCCAGCAGGCCGGCAGTCACTCAGCCCCAGCATTTT; CDR3 protein: CASRPAVTQPQHF
D gene: TRBD1; CDR3 length: 15; J gene: TRBJ2-3; V gene: TRBV27; clone size: few; CDR3 DNA: TGTGCCAGCAGCAGATGGACAGGGGGCGCAGATACGCAGTATTTT; CDR3 protein: CASSRWTGGADTQYF
D gene: TRBD1; CDR3 length: 14; J gene: TRBJ2-2; V gene: TRBV29-1; clone size: NA; CDR3 DNA: TGCAGCGCAGGACAGGGTACGAACACCGGGGAGCTGTTTTTT; CDR3 protein: CSAGQGTNTGELFF
D gene: NA; CDR3 length: 15; J gene: TRBJ2-5; V gene: TRBV4-1; clone size: NA; CDR3 DNA: TGCGCCAGCAGCCAAGATCGTGCGGGGAGGAAGACCCAGTACTTC; CDR3 protein: CASSQDRAGRKTQYF
D gene: NA; CDR3 length: 18; J gene: TRBJ1-3; V gene: TRBV6-1; clone size: once; CDR3 DNA: TGTGCCAGCAGTGATCCCCTTACCGGGGGGGTAATACGAAACACCATATATTTT; CDR3 protein: CASSDPLTGGVIRNTIYF
D gene: TRBD1; CDR3 length: 15; J gene: TRBJ1-2; V gene: TRBV5-4; clone size: NA; CDR3 DNA: TGTGCCAGCAGCCCCCGGACAGGGTGGAGCTATGGCTACACCTTC; CDR3 protein: CASSPRTGWSYGYTF
D gene: NA; CDR3 length: 17; J gene: TRBJ1-2; V gene: TRBV28; clone size: once; CDR3 DNA: TGTGCCAGCAGTTTAAACCAGGGTGGGGATGCCAACTATGGCTACACCTTC; CDR3 protein: CASSLNQGGDANYGYTF
D gene: NA; CDR3 length: 16; J gene: TRBJ1-4; V gene: TRBV30; clone size: NA; CDR3 DNA: TGTGCCTGGAGTGTAGCTACCAGGGCAACTAATGAAAAACTGTTTTTT; CDR3 protein: CAWSVATRATNEKLFF
D gene: TRBD1; CDR3 length: 16; J gene: TRBJ2-5; V gene: TRBV28; clone size: NA; CDR3 DNA: TGTGCCAGCAGTTCCCAGGACAGGGGGCCTTGGGCGACCCAGTACTTC; CDR3 protein: CASSSQDRGPWATQYF
D gene: TRBD1; CDR3 length: 12; J gene: TRBJ2-7; V gene: TRBV6-5; clone size: NA; CDR3 DNA: TGTGCCAGCAGGCGGTTCCGGGACAGTCTACAGTTC; CDR3 protein: CASRRFRDSLQF
D gene: NA; CDR3 length: 13; J gene: TRBJ2-7; V gene: TRBV6-1; clone size: NA; CDR3 DNA: TGTGCCAGCAGTCCCCGGGTCCCATACGAGCAGTACTTC; CDR3 protein: CASSPRVPYEQYF
D gene: NA; CDR3 length: 15; J gene: TRBJ1-1; V gene: TRBV27; clone size: NA; CDR3 DNA: TGTGCCAGCAGTCCGTGGGTACGGGGGAACACTGAAGCTTTCTTT; CDR3 protein: CASSPWVRGNTEAFF
D gene: NA; CDR3 length: 11; J gene: TRBJ1-2; V gene: TRBV19; clone size: NA; CDR3 DNA: TGTGCCAGTAGTAACAGCTATGGCTACACCTTC; CDR3 protein: CASSNSYGYTF
D gene: NA; CDR3 length: 13; J gene: TRBJ1-1; V gene: TRBV5-4; clone size: once; CDR3 DNA: TGTGCCAGCAGCTCCACACAGAACACTGAAGCTTTCTTT; CDR3 protein: CASSSTQNTEAFF
D gene: TRBD2; CDR3 length: 18; J gene: TRBJ2-3; V gene: TRBV5-1; clone size: NA; CDR3 DNA: TGCGCCAGCAGCCCGGGACTAGCGGGGGGGCCGAGCACAGATACGCAGTATTTT; CDR3 protein: CASSPGLAGGPSTDTQYF
D gene: TRBD1; CDR3 length: 14; J gene: TRBJ1-1; V gene: TRBV5-1; clone size: NA; CDR3 DNA: TGCGCCAGCAGCTTGGGGACAGGGGGCTTTCAAACTTTCTTT; CDR3 protein: CASSLGTGGFQTFF
D gene: NA; CDR3 length: 12; J gene: TRBJ2-7; V gene: TRBV5-1; clone size: NA; CDR3 DNA: TGCGCCAGCAGCTCCTTGGCGAGCGAGCAGTACTTC; CDR3 protein: CASSSLASEQYF
D gene: TRBD1; CDR3 length: 15; J gene: TRBJ2-1; V gene: TRBV25-1; clone size: NA; CDR3 DNA: TGTGCCAGCAGCGACAGGGGAAGGTCCTACAATGAGCAGTTCTTC; CDR3 protein: CASSDRGRSYNEQFF
D gene: NA; CDR3 length: 14; J gene: TRBJ2-3; V gene: TRBV7-9; clone size: NA; CDR3 DNA: TGTGCCAGCAGCTTACAGGGTTGGACAGATACGCAGTATTTT; CDR3 protein: CASSLQGWTDTQYF
D gene: TRBD1; CDR3 length: 15; J gene: TRBJ2-5; V gene: TRBV5-1; clone size: NA; CDR3 DNA: TGCGCCAGCAGCGCAGGACAGGGGGCAGGGGAGACCCAGTACTTC; CDR3 protein: CASSAGQGAGETQYF
D gene: NA; CDR3 length: 11; J gene: TRBJ1-1; V gene: TRBV11-2; clone size: NA; CDR3 DNA: TGTGCCAGCAGCCGTGTTACTGAAGCTTTCTTT; CDR3 protein: CASSRVTEAFF
D gene: TRBD1; CDR3 length: 16; J gene: TRBJ2-6; V gene: TRBV28; clone size: NA; CDR3 DNA: TGTGCCAGTGCCGGGACAGGGGTAGCCGGGGCCAACGTCCTGACTTTC; CDR3 protein: CASAGTGVAGANVLTF
D gene: NA; CDR3 length: 15; J gene: TRBJ1-5; V gene: TRBV5-6; clone size: NA; CDR3 DNA: TGTGCCAGCAGCTTGGGGCCTAGTAGCAATCAGCCCCAGCATTTT; CDR3 protein: CASSLGPSSNQPQHF
D gene: NA; CDR3 length: 12; J gene: TRBJ2-1; V gene: TRBV14; clone size: NA; CDR3 DNA: TGTGCCAGCAGCCCCTACTACAATGAGCAGTTCTTC; CDR3 protein: CASSPYYNEQFF
D gene: NA; CDR3 length: 14; J gene: TRBJ2-3; V gene: TRBV6-4; clone size: once; CDR3 DNA: TGTGCCAGCAGTGACTCATCGGGGCCAGGCCTACAGTATTTT; CDR3 protein: CASSDSSGPGLQYF
D gene: NA; CDR3 length: 14; J gene: TRBJ2-5; V gene: TRBV29-1; clone size: few; CDR3 DNA: TGCAGCGTTGAAGTCCGGGTGCCATGGGCGACCCAGTACTTC; CDR3 protein: CSVEVRVPWATQYF
D gene: NA; CDR3 length: 16; J gene: TRBJ1-4; V gene: TRBV5-4; clone size: NA; CDR3 DNA: TGTGCCAGCAGCTCCAGATCGGTTGCAACTAATGAAAAACTGTTTTTT; CDR3 protein: CASSSRSVATNEKLFF